This T cell receptor beta chain was identified during a study of T cell responses to AZD1222 COVID-19 vaccine. The wider study: Second-dose recipients at about 4 or about 12 weeks were treated as one pooled group.

General study points: Clonal diversity may have been underestimated in mostly white British donors. Two doses of AZD1222 preceded a rise in Spike-specific TCR breadth and depth. In all cases, repertoires were sampled only after the peak T cell response.

CDR3 length equals 13 residues. V dropped 7 bases and J dropped 6 bases, with 16 bases sitting between them. Germline CDR1 SEHNR, CDR2 FQNEAQ (reference sequence). As concerns this clone: Its antigen is as yet unknown.

Sequenced by immunoSEQ multiplex PCR; TCRdb stores in-frame clones only, minus some. The table shows roughly 130,000 clones, with around 94% occurring only once. The sequencing here drew on peripheral blood, taken on day 0 of AZD1222 vaccination. The rearrangement uses TRBV7-9 and TRBJ2-7; D not resolved. This clonotype was obtained from an adult in good health. CDR3 nucleotides: TGTGCCAGCATCAACCCCAAAAATCGCGAGCAGTACTTC. The encoded protein is CASINPKNREQYF.